The present TCR beta chain was sequenced within a study of cytomegalovirus exposure and HLA in healthy donors. Study outcomes and limitations: From TCR beta sequences, most subjects' HLA-A and HLA-B alleles were reportedly predicted accurately.

The junction had 7 bases not matched to a gene; V was cut back by 4 bases and J by 3 bases. Germline CDR1 reads MRHNA; CDR2 reads SNTAGT. The CDR3 covers 16 residues. Only one count was recorded for this clone. What it binds is not known. With 60 Vbeta and 13 Jbeta primers, the PCR was carried out. Here immunoSEQ multiplex PCR was the method, and the copy in TCRdb shows in-frame clones only, minus some. Among roughly 130,000 clones listed, around 80% were seen once. Sequences were obtained from PBMCs. The receptor was isolated from a woman under 30 in good health and CMV-seropositive. The chain is built from TRBV6-4 and TRBJ2-4, with 9 bases fitting TRBD2. The CDR3, as DNA: TGTGCCAGCAGTGTACTAGCGGGCGTAGGCAAAAACATTCAGTACTTC. As protein: CASSVLAGVGKNIQYF.